The 32 T cell receptor beta chains presented below share a single source sample, sequenced in a study of blood T cell repertoires in COVID-19. Sequencing was performed with immunoSEQ multiplex PCR; in TCRdb, only in-frame clones are kept and a portion is missing. The profile covers about 210,000 clones, with about nine tenths appearing a single time and roughly 0.69% taken by the ten largest. Sequenced material: peripheral blood. Source of these receptors: a man aged 40-49 years with acute or convalescent COVID-19.

This chain uses TRBV15 with TRBJ2-5; D is perhaps TRBD2 (6 bases). This CDR3 region has 15 residues. Germline values: CDR1 LNHNV, CDR2 YYDKDF (reference sequence). With 3 bases removed from V and 4 bases from J, the gap between germline ends came to 15 bases. CDR3: CATSSLRGTGETQYF. DNA of the CDR3: TGTGCCACCAGCAGCCTCCGGGGGACTGGAGAGACCCAGTACTTC.

This clone has just a few counts. The DNA of the CDR3 is TGTGCCAGCAGCGTAGGGGCTGAAGAGACCCAGTACTTC. Translated: CASSVGAEETQYF. This chain joins TRBV9 and TRBJ2-5; D gene ambiguous. The CDR3 runs to 13 residues. V lost 0 bases and J 3 bases, leaving 6 bases between the germline ends. Germline values: CDR1 SGDLS, CDR2 YYNGEE.

The chain is built from TRBV11-3 and TRBJ2-7; the match to TRBD1 covers 11 bases. J was trimmed by 6 bases and V by 5 bases; bases with no gene match: 12. CDR3 size: 16 residues. CDR1 and CDR2 (germline): SGHNT, YENEEA. CDR3 coding DNA: TGTGCCAGCAGCCCCACCTACGGGACAGGGGGATCCGAGCAGTACTTC. Protein sequence: CASSPTYGTGGSEQYF.

The genes are TRBV19 and TRBJ2-7; no clear D. Looked up from germline, CDR1 is LNHDA and CDR2 is SQIVND (reference sequence). Trimming took 4 bases from V and 0 from J, leaving 10 bases between them. CDR3 size: 14 residues. CDR3 DNA: TGTGCCAGTAGTAGTCGAAGGAGCTCCTACGAGCAGTACTTC. It codes for CASSSRRSSYEQYF.

The chain employs TRBV27 and TRBJ2-5, with TRBD2 identical over 11 bases. The germline CDR1 and CDR2 sequences are MNHEY and SMNVEV (reference sequence). The CDR3 extends over 16 amino acids. J gave up 5 bases and V 4 bases, and 9 bases lay outside the gene matches. The CDR3 loop reads CASSYTSGSRRETQYF. The CDR3 DNA reads TGTGCCAGCAGTTATACTAGCGGGAGTCGAAGGGAGACCCAGTACTTC.

The chain couples TRBV7-2 to TRBJ1-1; TRBD1 aligns across 8 bases. This CDR3 comprises 13 residues. The germline V gene has CDR1 SGHTA and CDR2 FQGNSA. The V segment lost 5 bases and the J segment 7 bases; nucleotides outside the gene matches: 6. The CDR3 coding sequence is TGTGCCAGCAGCCCACATGACAGGGGTGAAGCTTTCTTT. Translating gives CASSPHDRGEAFF.

The V call is TRBV19, the J call TRBJ2-3, with 10 bases lining up with TRBD2. This CDR3 spans 14 amino acids. The ends lost 8 bases at V and 2 bases at J; junction bases unmatched: 4. Germline-derived CDR1 and CDR2 are LNHDA and SQIVND (reference sequence). The CDR3 spells CASCTSGVTDTQYF. The DNA of the CDR3 is TGTGCCAGTTGTACTAGCGGGGTCACAGATACGCAGTATTTT.

This chain joins TRBV7-2 and TRBJ1-1, with 7 bases fitting TRBD1. Germline assignment: CDR1 SGHTA and CDR2 FQGNSA. V was pared by 5 bases and J by 1 base, with 4 bases of the junction left unmatched. There are 14 residues in the CDR3. CDR3: CASSPTGANTEAFF. Here the CDR3 DNA reads TGTGCCAGCAGCCCCACAGGGGCGAACACTGAAGCTTTCTTT.

The chain couples TRBV2 to TRBJ2-7, with D tentatively TRBD1 (6 bases). V was pared by 5 bases and J by 7 bases, with 21 bases between. Germline CDR1 SNHLY, CDR2 FYNNEI. The CDR3 loop spans 15 amino acids. The CDR3 region has the DNA TGTGCCAGCAGTAGACAGGCGACGGGCCCGGGTGAGCAGTACTTC. It is translated as CASSRQATGPGEQYF.

The chain combines TRBV27 with TRBJ1-5; D is perhaps TRBD1 (5 bases). The CDR3 loop spans 13 amino acids. Deletions cut 3 bases from V and 9 bases from J, with 12 bases between. Germline-derived CDR1 and CDR2 are MNHEY and SMNVEV (reference sequence). The CDR3 region is CASSLVRGGPQHF. The CDR3, as DNA: TGTGCCAGCAGTTTGGTCCGGGGGGGGCCCCAGCATTTT.

In DNA form, the CDR3 reads TGTGCGTCTGCGGGAGGGCCCCACGAGCAGTACTTC. It codes for CASAGGPHEQYF. The chain combines TRBV7-9 with TRBJ2-7; 9 bases align to TRBD2. The CDR3 length is 12 residues. Germline V gene data show CDR1 as SEHNR and CDR2 as FQNEAQ (reference sequence).

V is TRBV18 and J is TRBJ2-3; tentative D call: TRBD1 (5 bases). CDR3 size: 16 residues. CDR1 is KGHSH and CDR2 is LQKENI in the germline V gene. With 0 bases removed from V and 3 bases from J, the gap between germline ends came to 13 bases. The CDR3 sequence is CASSPPAQGYTDTQYF. CDR3 sequence (DNA): TGTGCCAGCTCACCACCAGCCCAGGGTTATACAGATACGCAGTATTTT.

This rearrangement joins TRBV4-1 to TRBJ1-5, with 8 positions matching TRBD1. V was clipped by 1 base and J by 3 bases; unmatched bases: 5. Germline V lookup: CDR1 MGHRA, CDR2 YSYEKL. The CDR3 consists of 16 residues. In DNA, the CDR3 is TGCGCCAGCAGCCAAGCGGGACAGGCTTTCAATCAGCCCCAGCATTTT. Translated, it gives CASSQAGQAFNQPQHF.

The J gene is TRBJ2-3, the V gene TRBV25-1; D is perhaps TRBD2 (5 bases). Germline V gives CDR1 MGHDK, CDR2 SYGVNS. The CDR3 sequence is 14 residues long. V was pared by 6 bases and J by 0 bases, with 10 bases between. The CDR3 sequence: CASSGVLSTDTQYF. CDR3 DNA sequence: TGTGCCAGCAGCGGGGTACTTAGCACAGATACGCAGTATTTT.

The chain employs TRBV5-1 and TRBJ2-6; the D gene is possibly TRBD1 (6 bases). There are 16 residues in the CDR3. Germline CDR1 and CDR2: SGHRS and YFSETQ. With 6 bases removed from V and 0 bases from J, the gap between germline ends came to 13 bases. Here the CDR3 reads CASTSGVRSGANVLTF. The CDR3 DNA reads TGCGCCAGCACGTCAGGGGTGCGCTCTGGGGCCAACGTCCTGACTTTC.

The V and J genes are TRBV2 and TRBJ1-3; 7 nucleotides line up with TRBD1. V was pared by 4 bases and J by 4 bases, with 4 bases of the junction left unmatched. The germline CDR1 and CDR2 sequences are SNHLY and FYNNEI. There are 14 residues in the CDR3. The CDR3 is CASSAPGGGNTIYF. DNA for the CDR3: TGTGCCAGCAGTGCCCCAGGGGGAGGAAACACCATATATTTT.

The rearrangement joins TRBV18 to TRBJ2-7, with 8 bases lining up with TRBD1. With V trimmed by 3 bases and J by 4 bases, 5 bases remained unmatched. Germline CDR1 is KGHSH and CDR2 is LQKENI. The CDR3 is 14 residues long. CDR3: CASSPGQDRYEQYF. CDR3 DNA: TGTGCCAGCTCACCGGGACAGGACCGGTACGAGCAGTACTTC.

The chain uses TRBV28 and TRBJ2-6; D is perhaps TRBD1 (6 bases). The CDR3 length is 18 residues. Germline V gene data show CDR1 as MDHEN and CDR2 as SYDVKM. Trimming removed 1 base at V and 2 bases at J, with 15 bases between. DNA for the CDR3: TGTGCCAGCAGTTTATCCCAGGGGCGTGGAACTGGGGCCAACGTCCTGACTTTC. This codes for CASSLSQGRGTGANVLTF.

This chain connects TRBV28 to TRBJ1-2; D gene uncertain. The CDR3 is made up of 12 amino acids. V gave up 2 bases and J gave up 8 bases, with 9 bases separating them. Germline CDR1 is MDHEN and CDR2 is SYDVKM. The CDR3 DNA reads TGTGCCAGCAGTTTAATAAGGGAGGGCTACACCTTC. As protein: CASSLIREGYTF.

CDR3 sequence reads: CASSLTGGNTEAFF. CDR3 nucleotides: TGTGCCAGCAGCTTAACAGGGGGTAACACTGAAGCTTTCTTT. This sequence joins TRBV11-2 and TRBJ1-1; 8 bases are shared with TRBD1. The germline gives CDR1 SGHAT, CDR2 FQNNGV. The CDR3 covers 14 residues. V shed 2 bases, J shed 2 bases, and the junction held 1 base outside the gene matches. The full variable domain, in which reference TRBV11-2 and TRBJ1-1 provide the parts outside the CDR3, is EAGVAQSPRYKIIEKRQSVAFWCNPISGHATLYWYQQILGQGPKLLIQFQNNGVVDDSQLPKDRFSAERLKGVDSTLKIQPAKLEDSAVYLCASSLTGGNTEAFFGQGTRLTVV.

As to this clone: This same CDR3 is encoded by further DNA sequences in the sample. V is TRBV2 and J is TRBJ1-5, with 7 bases fitting TRBD1. V shed 6 bases and J 0 bases; nucleotides not matched to a gene: 2. The germline V gene encodes CDR1 SNHLY and CDR2 FYNNEI. The CDR3 is made up of 14 amino acids. CDR3 bases: TGTGCCAGCAGCGACAGGGATAGCAATCAGCCCCAGCATTTT. Amino acid sequence: CASSDRDSNQPQHF.

This rearrangement joins TRBV3-1 (or the pseudogene TRBV3-2) to TRBJ2-3, with TRBD2 matching over 9 bases. Losses at the gene ends were 3 bases for V and 3 bases for J; bases not matched to a gene: 4. Looked up from germline, CDR1 is LGHDT and CDR2 is YNNKEL (reference sequence). The CDR3 is made up of 15 amino acids. The CDR3 sequence: CASSHGLAGTDTQYF. CDR3 DNA sequence: TGTGCCAGCAGCCATGGGCTAGCGGGGACAGATACGCAGTATTTT.

The J gene is TRBJ1-6, the V gene TRBV23-1; possibly TRBD1 for D (5 bases). TRBV23-1 carries the ORF label, with uncertain function. Trimming pared 6 bases from V and 7 bases from J, leaving 10 bases between. This CDR3 is 13 amino acids long. DNA for the CDR3: TGCGCCAGCAGGACAGAGAAGAATTCACCCCTCCACTTT. It codes for CASRTEKNSPLHF.

The V call is TRBV6-5, the J call TRBJ2-7, with TRBD1 identical over 9 bases. The length of the CDR3 is 16 residues. V was pared by 3 bases and J by 2 bases, with 8 bases of the junction left unmatched. In germline, CDR1 is MNHEY, CDR2 SVGAGI. The CDR3 spells CASSYNTGGLAYEQYF. The CDR3 bases are TGTGCCAGCAGTTATAACACAGGGGGCCTAGCCTACGAGCAGTACTTC.

The chain employs TRBV7-2 and TRBJ1-4; 7 positions match TRBD1. Trimming removed 0 bases from V and 12 bases from J; junction bases left unmatched: 7. CDR3 length: 14 residues. In germline, CDR1 is SGHTA, CDR2 FQGNSA. The CDR3 DNA is TGTGCCAGCAGCTTAGCCGGGCAGGGGGGAGAACTGTTTTTT. Encoded protein: CASSLAGQGGELFF.

This rearrangement joins TRBV11-2 to TRBJ2-3, with TRBD1 as a possible D gene (6 bases). Germline CDR1 is SGHAT and CDR2 is FQNNGV. This CDR3 comprises 16 residues. The V gene lost 5 bases and the J gene lost 4 bases, with 19 bases spanning the gap. The CDR3 protein is CASSRDAGVSADTQYF. CDR3 sequence (DNA): TGTGCCAGCAGCCGCGATGCAGGGGTCTCCGCAGATACGCAGTATTTT.

The chain links TRBV14 to TRBJ1-6; D not certain. Trimming took off 4 bases at V and 8 bases at J, with 9 bases between the two ends. This CDR3 has 13 residues. The germline CDR1 and CDR2 sequences are SGHDN and FVKESK. This CDR3 reads CASSPQMDSPLHF. The DNA of the CDR3 is TGTGCCAGCAGCCCTCAGATGGATTCACCCCTCCACTTT.

The V gene is TRBV6-2 or TRBV6-3, the J gene TRBJ2-1; 11 bases map to TRBD2. The CDR3 sequence is 15 residues long. Germline values: CDR1 MNHEY, CDR2 SVGEGT. Trimming at V came to 2 bases and at J to 5 bases, leaving 2 bases not matched to a gene. As DNA, the CDR3 is TGTGCCAGCAGTTACGGGACTAGCGGTAACAATGAGCAGTTCTTC. As protein: CASSYGTSGNNEQFF.

The rearrangement uses TRBV11-2 and TRBJ2-2; D call uncertain. The CDR3 has 15 amino acids. Germline V CDR1 and CDR2: SGHAT, FQNNGV. V was cut by 2 bases and J by 2 bases, with 9 bases left in between. The CDR3 sequence: CASSLNRVNTGELFF. CDR3 nucleotide sequence: TGTGCCAGCAGCTTAAATCGGGTTAACACCGGGGAGCTGTTTTTT.

This chain uses TRBV5-1 with TRBJ2-3; tentatively, D is TRBD2 (6 bases). V dropped 2 bases and J dropped 5 bases, with 9 bases sitting between them. Per the germline V gene, CDR1 is SGHRS and CDR2 is YFSETQ. The CDR3 sequence is 13 residues long. As DNA, the CDR3 is TGCGCCAGCAGCTTTCCCGGGGGAGATACGCAGTATTTT. The encoded protein is CASSFPGGDTQYF. The complete variable domain, with remaining parts taken from reference TRBV5-1 and TRBJ2-3, reads KAGVTQTPRYLIKTRGQQVTLSCSPISGHRSVSWYQQTPGQGLQFLFEYFSETQRNKGNFPGRFSGRQFSNSRSEMNVSTLELGDSALYLCASSFPGGDTQYFGPGTRLTVL.

J is TRBJ2-5 and V is TRBV27; D is perhaps TRBD1 (6 bases). The CDR3 consists of 12 residues. V was cut by 8 bases and J by 4 bases, with 11 bases left in between. From germline, CDR1 is MNHEY and CDR2 SMNVEV (reference sequence). The CDR3 here is CASGDMLETQYF. The DNA for the CDR3 is TGTGCCAGCGGGGACATGTTAGAGACCCAGTACTTC.

The genes are TRBV3-1 (or the pseudogene TRBV3-2) and TRBJ2-1, with D possibly TRBD2 on 7 matching bases. Germline V lookup: CDR1 LGHDT, CDR2 YNNKEL (reference sequence). V was trimmed by 0 bases and J by 7 bases, leaving 16 bases between them. The CDR3 length is 16 residues. The CDR3 coding sequence is TGTGCCAGCAGCCAAGATGGGGGGGCCTCTTGGAATGAGCAGTTCTTC. Amino acid sequence: CASSQDGGASWNEQFF.